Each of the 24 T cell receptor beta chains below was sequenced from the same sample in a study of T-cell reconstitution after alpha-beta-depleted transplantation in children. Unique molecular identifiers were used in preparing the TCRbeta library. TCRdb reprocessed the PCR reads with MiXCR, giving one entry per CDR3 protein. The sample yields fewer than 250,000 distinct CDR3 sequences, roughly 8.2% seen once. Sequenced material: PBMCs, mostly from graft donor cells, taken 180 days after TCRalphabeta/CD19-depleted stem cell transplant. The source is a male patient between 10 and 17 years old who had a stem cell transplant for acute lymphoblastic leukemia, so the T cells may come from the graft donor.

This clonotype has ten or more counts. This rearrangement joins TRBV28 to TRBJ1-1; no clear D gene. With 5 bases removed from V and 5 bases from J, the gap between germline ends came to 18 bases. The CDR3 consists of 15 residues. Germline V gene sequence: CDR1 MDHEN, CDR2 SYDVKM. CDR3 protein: CASSHHRTAGTEAFF. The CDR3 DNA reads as TGTGCCAGCAGTCACCATAGGACGGCGGGAACTGAAGCTTTCTTT.

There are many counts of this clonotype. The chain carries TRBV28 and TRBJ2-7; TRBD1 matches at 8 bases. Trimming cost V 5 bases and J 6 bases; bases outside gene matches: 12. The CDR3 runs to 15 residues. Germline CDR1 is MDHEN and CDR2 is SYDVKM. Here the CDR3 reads CASSGAGTGFGEQYF. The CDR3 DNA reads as TGTGCCAGCAGTGGAGCCGGGACAGGCTTTGGCGAGCAGTACTTC.

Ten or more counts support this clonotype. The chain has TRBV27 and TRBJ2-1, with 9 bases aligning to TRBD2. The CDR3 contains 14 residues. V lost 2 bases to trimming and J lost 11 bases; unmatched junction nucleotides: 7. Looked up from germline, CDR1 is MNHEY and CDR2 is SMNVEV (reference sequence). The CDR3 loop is CASSLGGLAGQQFF. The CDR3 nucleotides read TGTGCCAGCAGTTTAGGGGGGCTAGCGGGGCAGCAGTTCTTC.

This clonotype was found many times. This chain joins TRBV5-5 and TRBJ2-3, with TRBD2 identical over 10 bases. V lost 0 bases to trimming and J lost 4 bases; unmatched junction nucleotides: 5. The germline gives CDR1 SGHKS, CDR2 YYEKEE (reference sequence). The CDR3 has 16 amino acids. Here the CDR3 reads CASSLEPGTSADTQYF. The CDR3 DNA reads TGTGCCAGCAGCTTGGAACCCGGGACTAGCGCAGATACGCAGTATTTT.

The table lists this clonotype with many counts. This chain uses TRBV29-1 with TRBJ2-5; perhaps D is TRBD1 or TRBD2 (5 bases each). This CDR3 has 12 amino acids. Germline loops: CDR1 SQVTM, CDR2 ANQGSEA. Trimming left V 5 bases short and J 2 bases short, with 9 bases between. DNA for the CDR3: TGCAGCGTTCCCGGGGCTCAAGAGACCCAGTACTTC. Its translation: CSVPGAQETQYF.

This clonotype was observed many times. The CDR3 sequence is CASSNYPQGGEKLFF. Written as DNA, the CDR3 is TGTGCCAGCAGCAACTATCCACAGGGTGGGGAAAAACTGTTTTTT. This chain uses TRBV7-9 with TRBJ1-4, with D possibly matching TRBD1 (6 bases). This CDR3 has 15 amino acids. V was clipped by 5 bases and J by 8 bases, with 18 bases between them. CDR1 SEHNR and CDR2 FQNEAQ come from the germline V gene (reference sequence).

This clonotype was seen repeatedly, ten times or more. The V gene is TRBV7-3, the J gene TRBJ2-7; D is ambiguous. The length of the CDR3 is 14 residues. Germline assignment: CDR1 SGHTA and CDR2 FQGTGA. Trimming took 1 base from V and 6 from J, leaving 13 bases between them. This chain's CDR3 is CASSLMSVGSEQYF. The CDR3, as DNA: TGTGCCAGCAGCTTAATGTCGGTAGGAAGCGAGCAGTACTTC. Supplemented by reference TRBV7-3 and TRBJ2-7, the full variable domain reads GAGVSQTPSNKVTEKGKYVELRCDPISGHTALYWYRQSLGQGPEFLIYFQGTGAADDSGLPNDRFFAVRPEGSVSTLKIQRTERGDSAVYLCASSLMSVGSEQYFGPGTRLTVT.

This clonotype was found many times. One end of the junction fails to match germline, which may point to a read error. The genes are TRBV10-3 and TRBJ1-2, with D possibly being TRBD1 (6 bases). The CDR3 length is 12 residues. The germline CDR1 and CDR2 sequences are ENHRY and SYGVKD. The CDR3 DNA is TGTGCCCCTGGGGGCAGGGCGGACCTCCCCTTCTTC. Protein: CAPGGRADLPFF.

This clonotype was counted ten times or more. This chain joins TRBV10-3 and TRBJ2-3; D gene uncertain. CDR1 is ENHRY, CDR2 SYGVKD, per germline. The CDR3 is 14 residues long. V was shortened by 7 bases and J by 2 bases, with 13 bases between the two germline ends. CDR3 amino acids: CAIIGSLATDTQYF. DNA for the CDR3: TGTGCCATCATAGGCTCCCTGGCCACAGATACGCAGTATTTT.

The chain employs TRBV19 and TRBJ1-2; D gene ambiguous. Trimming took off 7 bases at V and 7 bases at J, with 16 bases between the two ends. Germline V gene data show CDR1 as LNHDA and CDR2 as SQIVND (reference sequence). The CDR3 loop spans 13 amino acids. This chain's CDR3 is CASTIRVEGGYTF. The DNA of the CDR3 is TGTGCCAGTACCATTAGAGTAGAAGGTGGCTACACCTTC. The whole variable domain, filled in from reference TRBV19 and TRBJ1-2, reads DGGITQSPKYLFRKEGQNVTLSCEQNLNHDAMYWYRQDPGQGLRLIYYSQIVNDFQKGDIAEGYSVSREKKESFPLTVTSAQKNPTAFYLCASTIRVEGGYTFGSGTRLTVV.

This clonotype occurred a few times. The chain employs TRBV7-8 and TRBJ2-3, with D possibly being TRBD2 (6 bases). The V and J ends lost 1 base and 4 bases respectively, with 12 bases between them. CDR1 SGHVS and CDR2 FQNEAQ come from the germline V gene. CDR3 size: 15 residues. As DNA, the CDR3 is TGTGCCAGCAGCTTAGAACCGGGAGTACCAGATACGCAGTATTTT. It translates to CASSLEPGVPDTQYF. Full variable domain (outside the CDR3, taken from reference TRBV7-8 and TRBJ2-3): GAGVSQSPRYKVAKRGQDVALRCDPISGHVSLFWYQQALGQGPEFLTYFQNEAQLDKSGLPSDRFFAERPEGSVSTLKIQRTQQEDSAVYLCASSLEPGVPDTQYFGPGTRLTVL.

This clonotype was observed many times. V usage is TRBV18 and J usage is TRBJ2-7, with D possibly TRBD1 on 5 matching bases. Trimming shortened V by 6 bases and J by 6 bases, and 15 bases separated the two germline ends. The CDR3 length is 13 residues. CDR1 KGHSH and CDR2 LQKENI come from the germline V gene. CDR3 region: CASSGTGIFEQYF. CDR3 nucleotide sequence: TGTGCCAGCTCTGGTACAGGCATCTTCGAGCAGTACTTC. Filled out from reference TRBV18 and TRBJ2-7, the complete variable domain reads NAGVMQNPRHLVRRRGQEARLRCSPMKGHSHVYWYRQLPEEGLKFMVYLQKENIIDESGMPKERFSAEFPKEGPSILRIQQVVRGDSAAYFCASSGTGIFEQYFGPGTRLTVT.

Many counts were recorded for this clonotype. This CDR3 reads CASSQDRDRANTGELFF. DNA of the CDR3: TGCGCCAGCAGCCAAGATCGGGACAGAGCGAACACCGGGGAGCTGTTTTTT. The J gene is TRBJ2-2, the V gene TRBV4-3, with 7 positions matching TRBD1. This CDR3 has 17 amino acids. V was clipped by 0 bases and J by 0 bases; unmatched bases: 4. Germline V gene lookup returns CDR1 LGHNA and CDR2 YSLEER.

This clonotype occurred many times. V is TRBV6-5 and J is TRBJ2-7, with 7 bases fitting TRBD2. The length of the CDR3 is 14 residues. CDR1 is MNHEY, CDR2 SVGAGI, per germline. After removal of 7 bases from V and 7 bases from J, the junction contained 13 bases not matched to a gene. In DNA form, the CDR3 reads TGTGCCAGCATCCCCGGTGCGGGAGTGGGAGAGCAGTACTTC. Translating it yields CASIPGAGVGEQYF.

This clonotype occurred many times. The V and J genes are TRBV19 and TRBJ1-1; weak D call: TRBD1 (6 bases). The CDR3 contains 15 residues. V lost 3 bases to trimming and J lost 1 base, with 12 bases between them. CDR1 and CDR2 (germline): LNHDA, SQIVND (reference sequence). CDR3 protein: CASSMGGWGNTEAFF. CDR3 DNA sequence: TGTGCCAGTAGTATGGGGGGCTGGGGGAACACTGAAGCTTTCTTT.

CDR3 sequence: CASSLRGIAGEQYF. In nucleotides, the CDR3 is TGTGCCAGCAGCCTCCGGGGTATAGCGGGCGAGCAGTACTTC. This chain joins TRBV7-6 and TRBJ2-7; TRBD2 agrees at 7 bases. Looked up from germline, CDR1 is SGHVS and CDR2 is FNYEAQ. This CDR3 is built from 14 residues. J lost 6 bases, V lost 5 bases, and 10 bases had no gene match.

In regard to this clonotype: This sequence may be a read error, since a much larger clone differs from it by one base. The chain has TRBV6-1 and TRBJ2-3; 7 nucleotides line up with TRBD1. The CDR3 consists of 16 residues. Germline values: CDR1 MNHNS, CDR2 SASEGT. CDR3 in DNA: TGTGCCAGCAGCCCACTACAGGGGTCTAGCACAGATACGCAGAATTTT. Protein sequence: CASSPLQGSSTDTQNF.

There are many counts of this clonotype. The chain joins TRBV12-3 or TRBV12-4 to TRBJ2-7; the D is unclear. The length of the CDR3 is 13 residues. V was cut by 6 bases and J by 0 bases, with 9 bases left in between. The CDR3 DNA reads TGTGCCAGCAGGTCCTACGTCTCCTACGAGCAGTACTTC. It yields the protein CASRSYVSYEQYF.

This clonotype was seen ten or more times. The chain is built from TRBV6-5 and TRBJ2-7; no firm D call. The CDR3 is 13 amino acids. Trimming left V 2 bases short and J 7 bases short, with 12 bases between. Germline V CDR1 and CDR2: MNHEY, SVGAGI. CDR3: CASSYNTVGEQYF. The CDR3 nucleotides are TGTGCCAGCAGTTACAACACCGTAGGGGAGCAGTACTTC.

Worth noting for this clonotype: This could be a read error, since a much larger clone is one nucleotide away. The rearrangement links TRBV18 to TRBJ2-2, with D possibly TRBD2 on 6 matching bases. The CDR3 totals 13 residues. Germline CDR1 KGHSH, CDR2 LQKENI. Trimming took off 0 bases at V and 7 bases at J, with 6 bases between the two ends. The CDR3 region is CASSPPEGGELFF. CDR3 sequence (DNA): TGTGCCAGCTCACCACCGGAGGGCGGGGAGCTGTTTTTT. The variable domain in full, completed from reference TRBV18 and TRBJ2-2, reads NAGVMQNPRHLVRRRGQEARLRCSPMKGHSHVYWYRQLPEEGLKFMVYLQKENIIDESGMPKERFSAEFPKEGPSILRIQQVVRGDSAAYFCASSPPEGGELFFGEGSRLTVL.

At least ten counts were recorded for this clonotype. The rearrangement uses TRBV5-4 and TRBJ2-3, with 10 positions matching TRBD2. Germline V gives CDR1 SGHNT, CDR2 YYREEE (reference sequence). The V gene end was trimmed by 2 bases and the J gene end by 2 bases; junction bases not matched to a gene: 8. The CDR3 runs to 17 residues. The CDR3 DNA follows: TGTGCCAGCAGCTTAGCGGGGGGGTCTTTCCCCACAGATACGCAGTATTTT. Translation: CASSLAGGSFPTDTQYF.

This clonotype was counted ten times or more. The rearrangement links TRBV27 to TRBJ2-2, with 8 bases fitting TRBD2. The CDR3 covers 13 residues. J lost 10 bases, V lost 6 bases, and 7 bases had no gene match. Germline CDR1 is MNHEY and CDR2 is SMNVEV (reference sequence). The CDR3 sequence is CASRGGGSEELFF. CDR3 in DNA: TGTGCCAGCAGGGGCGGGGGGTCTGAGGAGCTGTTTTTT.

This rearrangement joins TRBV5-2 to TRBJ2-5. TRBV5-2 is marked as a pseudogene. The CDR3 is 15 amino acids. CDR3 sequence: CAMGTGPFPQETQYF. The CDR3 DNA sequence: TGTGCCATGGGCACCGGACCGTTCCCCCAAGAGACCCAGTACTTC.

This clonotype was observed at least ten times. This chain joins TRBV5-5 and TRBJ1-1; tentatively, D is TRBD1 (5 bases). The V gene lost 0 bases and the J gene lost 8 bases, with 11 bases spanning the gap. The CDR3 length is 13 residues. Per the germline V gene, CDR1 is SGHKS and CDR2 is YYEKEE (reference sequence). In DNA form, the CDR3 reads TGTGCCAGCAGCTTGGTTCAGGGACTAGAAGCTTTCTTT. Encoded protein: CASSLVQGLEAFF. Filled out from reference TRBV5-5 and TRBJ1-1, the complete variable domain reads DAGVTQSPTHLIKTRGQQVTLRCSPISGHKSVSWYQQVLGQGPQFIFQYYEKEERGRGNFPDRFSARQFPNYSSELNVNALLLGDSALYLCASSLVQGLEAFFGQGTRLTVV.